These 22 T cell receptor beta chains share one sample of origin, sequenced in a study of post-analysis software for immune sequencing data. Study results and limitations: TRBV5-6, TRBV5-1 and TRBV20-1 belonged to a set of about five TRBV segments that were more frequent in patients than controls.

Built from TCR beta cDNA, the libraries had unique molecular identifiers in them. TCRdb redid the calling of the PCR reads with MiXCR, one entry per CDR3 protein. The sample shows about 810,000 distinct CDR3 sequences, roughly 58% of them seen only once. No antigen has been identified for these receptors. Sequenced: blood. The receptor source for this set is a girl aged 5 to 17 with multiple sclerosis.

The chain couples TRBV29-1 to TRBJ2-7; 7 bases match TRBD2. CDR1 is SQVTM and CDR2 is ANQGSEA in the germline V gene. Unmatched junction bases numbered 9, after V lost 6 bases and J lost 1 base. The CDR3 has 14 amino acids. The CDR3 sequence is CSVLPRGESYEQYF. In nucleotides, the CDR3 is TGCAGCGTCCTCCCCCGGGGGGAATCCTACGAGCAGTACTTC.

The V call is TRBV20-1, the J call TRBJ1-5; D unresolved. Germline CDR1 and CDR2: DFQATT and SNEGSKA (reference sequence). The ends were cut back, 0 bases at V and 4 bases at J, with 10 bases in the middle. The CDR3 is 14 residues long. CDR3 sequence reads: CSARDTLTNQPQHF. For the CDR3, the DNA is TGCAGTGCTAGAGATACCCTCACTAATCAGCCCCAGCATTTT.

This clonotype was recorded a few times. The chain recombines TRBV12-3 or TRBV12-4 with TRBJ2-7; D may be TRBD1 (6 bases). V lost 2 bases to trimming and J lost 0 bases, with 14 bases between them. This CDR3 comprises 16 residues. CDR3 in DNA: TGTGCCAGCAGTTTATGGGTAGGGGGAACCTCCTACGAGCAGTACTTC. As protein: CASSLWVGGTSYEQYF.

V is TRBV5-1 and J is TRBJ2-3; D is possibly TRBD1 or TRBD2 (5 bases each). Germline loops: CDR1 SGHRS, CDR2 YFSETQ. The CDR3 contains 16 residues. Trimming stripped 4 bases from V and 0 bases from J, with 15 bases between. CDR3 coding DNA: TGCGCCAGCAGCAGCCGCCCGGGGCGGAGCACAGATACGCAGTATTTT. Residues: CASSSRPGRSTDTQYF. Combining the CDR3 with reference TRBV5-1 and TRBJ2-3 gives the whole variable domain KAGVTQTPRYLIKTRGQQVTLSCSPISGHRSVSWYQQTPGQGLQFLFEYFSETQRNKGNFPGRFSGRQFSNSRSEMNVSTLELGDSALYLCASSSRPGRSTDTQYFGPGTRLTVL.

This clonotype appeared a few times. This chain links TRBV7-9 with TRBJ2-5, with 10 nucleotides matching TRBD2. The CDR3 is 16 residues long. Trimming took 5 bases from V and 1 from J; bases not matched to a gene: 7. Germline CDR1 and CDR2: SEHNR and FQNEAQ (reference sequence). The CDR3: CASSALAGVFQETQYF. DNA of the CDR3: TGTGCCAGCAGCGCCCTAGCGGGGGTTTTCCAAGAGACCCAGTACTTC.

This clonotype has just a few counts. This rearrangement joins TRBV12-5 to TRBJ2-7, with no clear D. The V gene lost 2 bases and the J gene lost 5 bases, with 13 bases spanning the gap. Germline values: CDR1 LGHNT, CDR2 FRNRAP. This CDR3 has 14 amino acids. The CDR3 sequence is CASGLIPLHNEQYF. The CDR3 nucleotides read TGTGCTAGTGGTTTGATTCCCCTCCACAACGAGCAGTACTTC.

The rearrangement uses TRBV19 and TRBJ1-2; D gene ambiguous. The CDR3 runs to 15 residues. The germline V gene has CDR1 LNHDA and CDR2 SQIVND (reference sequence). V shed 6 bases and J shed 7 bases, with 21 bases lying between them. This CDR3 is CASSFRQSISGGYTF. CDR3 nucleotides: TGTGCCAGTAGCTTCCGGCAGTCGATCTCCGGTGGCTACACCTTC.

This clonotype was seen once. This sequence joins TRBV15 and TRBJ2-7; D may be TRBD1 or TRBD2 (5 bases each). Germline values: CDR1 LNHNV, CDR2 YYDKDF (reference sequence). V lost 10 bases to trimming and J lost 7 bases, with 23 bases between them. The CDR3 is 14 residues long. CDR3 sequence reads: CASTPRDVYNEQYF. CDR3 coding DNA: TGTGCCAGCACCCCTCGGGACGTCTACAATGAGCAGTACTTC.

J is TRBJ2-5 and V is TRBV20-1, with 7 bases matching TRBD2. V was pared by 2 bases and J by 5 bases, with 14 bases of the junction left unmatched. Looked up from germline, CDR1 is DFQATT and CDR2 is SNEGSKA (reference sequence). CDR3 length: 16 residues. For the CDR3, the DNA is TGCAGTGCTAGACGGGTCTCCCACACCGGGAGGGAGACCCAGTACTTC. Translated, it gives CSARRVSHTGRETQYF.

V and J are TRBV10-2 and TRBJ1-5; no firm D call. The CDR3 loop spans 14 amino acids. The V end was cut by 2 bases, the J end by 7 bases, with 12 bases between. Germline V gene lookup returns CDR1 WSHSY and CDR2 SAAADI. This CDR3 is CASSEGSFGQPQHF. The CDR3 DNA sequence: TGCGCCAGCAGTGAGGGCAGTTTTGGGCAGCCCCAGCATTTT.

The V gene is TRBV20-1, the J gene TRBJ2-2; TRBD1 agrees at 10 bases. CDR1 is DFQATT and CDR2 is SNEGSKA in the germline V gene (reference sequence). Trimming at V came to 4 bases and at J to 0 bases, leaving 5 bases not matched to a gene. CDR3 size: 16 residues. DNA of the CDR3: TGCAGTGCTACGGACAGGGGGTATACGAACACCGGGGAGCTGTTTTTT. It yields the protein CSATDRGYTNTGELFF.

In this sample, this clonotype turned up a few times. The chain is built from TRBV12-3 or TRBV12-4 and TRBJ2-5, with 9 bases lining up with TRBD1. The V and J ends lost 4 bases and 2 bases, in that order; junction bases with no gene match: 11. The length of the CDR3 is 17 residues. The CDR3 loop reads CASSYAALDRGQETQYF. CDR3 in DNA: TGTGCCAGCAGTTATGCGGCCCTGGACAGGGGTCAAGAGACCCAGTACTTC.

This chain links TRBV3-1 with TRBJ2-3, with a possible D match to TRBD2 (5 bases). V was shortened by 2 bases and J by 1 base, with 16 bases between the two germline ends. The CDR3 covers 17 residues. The germline CDR1 and CDR2 sequences are LGHDT and YNNKEL (reference sequence). The CDR3 sequence is CASSQRLPRGGTDTQYF. The CDR3 region has the DNA TGTGCCAGCAGCCAACGACTACCCCGGGGTGGCACAGATACGCAGTATTTT.

This clonotype was detected only a few times. V and J are TRBV5-1 and TRBJ2-1, with D maybe TRBD1 (6 bases). This CDR3 is built from 13 residues. V gave up 2 bases and J gave up 8 bases, with 11 bases separating them. Germline CDR1 is SGHRS and CDR2 is YFSETQ. CDR3 sequence (DNA): TGCGCCAGCAGCTTCACAGGGCCCTATGAGCAGTTCTTC. This encodes CASSFTGPYEQFF.

This chain uses TRBV29-1 with TRBJ2-1, with unresolved D. The CDR3 consists of 12 residues. Trimming took off 2 bases at V and 7 bases at J, with 9 bases between the two ends. CDR1 is SQVTM, CDR2 ANQGSEA, per germline. The CDR3 nucleotides read TGCAGCGTTGAATGGCAGTATAATGAGCAGTTCTTC. Translated: CSVEWQYNEQFF.

This rearrangement joins TRBV12-3 or TRBV12-4 to TRBJ1-4; D might be TRBD1 (5 bases). This CDR3 region has 12 residues. The V and J ends lost 5 bases and 7 bases respectively, with 8 bases between them. The CDR3 region has the DNA TGTGCCAGCAGTGCCGGGGCTGAAAAACTGTTTTTT. Amino acid sequence: CASSAGAEKLFF.

There are a few counts of this clonotype. The chain combines TRBV29-1 with TRBJ2-3, with 7 bases fitting TRBD1. J was trimmed by 4 bases and V by 7 bases; bases with no gene match: 5. Per the germline V gene, CDR1 is SQVTM and CDR2 is ANQGSEA. CDR3 size: 12 residues. The CDR3 loop is CSGRQGSDTQYF. The CDR3 nucleotides are TGCAGCGGCCGACAGGGTTCAGATACGCAGTATTTT.

This chain connects TRBV5-1 to TRBJ1-1; D might be TRBD1 (5 bases). The V end lost 1 base, the J end lost 1 base, and 11 bases lay between the germline ends. This CDR3 has 15 residues. The germline CDR1 and CDR2 sequences are SGHRS and YFSETQ. CDR3 protein: CASSLSTGQNTEAFF. CDR3 coding DNA: TGCGCCAGCAGCTTGAGTACAGGCCAGAACACTGAAGCTTTCTTT.

This clonotype has only a few counts. The rearrangement links TRBV10-3 to TRBJ2-7; 8 nucleotides match TRBD2. Germline CDR1 and CDR2: ENHRY and SYGVKD. The V gene end was trimmed by 8 bases and the J gene end by 7 bases; junction bases not matched to a gene: 13. The CDR3 has 14 residues. In nucleotides, the CDR3 is TGTGCCATCCGGGCGGGAGGTGTTTCTAATGAGCAGTACTTC. It translates to CAIRAGGVSNEQYF.

CDR3 sequence (DNA): TGTGCCAGCAGCGAGGGACGCTTCGGGCTTGGCTACACCTTC. Amino acids: CASSEGRFGLGYTF. The V gene is TRBV13, the J gene TRBJ1-2; D may be TRBD1 (5 bases). The V gene's germline CDR1 is PRHDT and CDR2 FYEKMQ (reference sequence). V was clipped by 5 bases and J by 7 bases, with 17 bases between them. The CDR3 length is 14 residues. The full variable domain, with the rest looked up from reference TRBV13 and TRBJ1-2, is AAGVIQSPRHLIKEKRETATLKCYPIPRHDTVYWYQQGPGQDPQFLISFYEKMQSDKGSIPDRFSAQQFSDYHSELNMSSLELGDSALYFCASSEGRFGLGYTFGSGTRLTVV.

The sample holds a few counts of this clonotype. V is TRBV12-3 or TRBV12-4 and J is TRBJ2-7; 7 bases fit TRBD1. V lost 6 bases and J lost 2; bases outside the gene matches: 10. The CDR3 runs to 15 residues. The CDR3 is CASSTPTGQPYEQYF. CDR3 in DNA: TGTGCCAGCAGCACCCCGACAGGGCAGCCCTACGAGCAGTACTTC.

The rearrangement links TRBV25-1 to TRBJ2-5, with a tentative D call TRBD2 (6 bases). Germline CDR1 MGHDK, CDR2 SYGVNS. Trimming shortened V by 6 bases and J by 0 bases, and 11 bases separated the two germline ends. The CDR3 spans 14 residues. The CDR3 sequence is CASRPGTHQETQYF. CDR3 nucleotides: TGTGCCAGCAGACCCGGGACTCACCAAGAGACCCAGTACTTC.